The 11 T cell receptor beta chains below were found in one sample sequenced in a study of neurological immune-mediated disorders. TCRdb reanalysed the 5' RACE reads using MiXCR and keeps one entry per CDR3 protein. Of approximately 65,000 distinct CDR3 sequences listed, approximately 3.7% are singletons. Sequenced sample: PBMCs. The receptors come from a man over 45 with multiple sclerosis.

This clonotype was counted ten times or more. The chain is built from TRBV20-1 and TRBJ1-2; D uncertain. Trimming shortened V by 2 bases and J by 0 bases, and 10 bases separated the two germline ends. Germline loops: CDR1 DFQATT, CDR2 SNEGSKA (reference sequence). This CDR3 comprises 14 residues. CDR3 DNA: TGCAGTGCTAGAAGCGGGAACACTAACTATGGCTACACCTTC. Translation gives CSARSGNTNYGYTF.

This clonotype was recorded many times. The CDR3 protein is CASSVGGALPPDTQYF. The CDR3 DNA sequence: TGTGCCAGCAGCGTTGGGGGGGCCCTACCCCCAGATACGCAGTATTTT. The chain employs TRBV9 and TRBJ2-3; D possibly corresponds to TRBD2 (7 bases). Trimming removed 2 bases at V and 4 bases at J, with 17 bases between. The CDR3 is made up of 16 amino acids. Germline V gene sequence: CDR1 SGDLS, CDR2 YYNGEE.

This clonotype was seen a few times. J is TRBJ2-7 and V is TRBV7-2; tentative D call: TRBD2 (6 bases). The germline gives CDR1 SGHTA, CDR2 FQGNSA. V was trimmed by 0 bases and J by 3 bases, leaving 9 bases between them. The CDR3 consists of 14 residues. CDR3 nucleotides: TGTGCCAGCAGCTTAGCGGGGGAGGTCTACGAGCAGTACTTC. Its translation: CASSLAGEVYEQYF.

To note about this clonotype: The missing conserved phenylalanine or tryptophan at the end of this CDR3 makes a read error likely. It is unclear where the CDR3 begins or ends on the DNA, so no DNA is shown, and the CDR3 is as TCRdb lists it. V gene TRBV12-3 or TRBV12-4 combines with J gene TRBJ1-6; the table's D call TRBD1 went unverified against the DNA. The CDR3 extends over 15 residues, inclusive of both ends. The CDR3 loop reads CASSPRTGAHSPLNI.

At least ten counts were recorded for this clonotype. The CDR3 bases are TGTGCCAGCAGCTTTTCATACAATGAGCAGTTCTTC. This codes for CASSFSYNEQFF. J is TRBJ2-1 and V is TRBV5-5; no firm D call. Trimming pared 2 bases from V and 4 bases from J, leaving 4 bases between. Germline V gives CDR1 SGHKS, CDR2 YYEKEE (reference sequence). This CDR3 has 12 amino acids.

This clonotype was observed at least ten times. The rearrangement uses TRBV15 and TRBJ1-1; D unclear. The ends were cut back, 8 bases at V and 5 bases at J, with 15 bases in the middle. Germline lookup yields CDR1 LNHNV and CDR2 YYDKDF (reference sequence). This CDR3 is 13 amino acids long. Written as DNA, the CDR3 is TGTGCCACCGCCGCGGAGTCGAGAACTGAAGCTTTCTTT. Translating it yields CATAAESRTEAFF.

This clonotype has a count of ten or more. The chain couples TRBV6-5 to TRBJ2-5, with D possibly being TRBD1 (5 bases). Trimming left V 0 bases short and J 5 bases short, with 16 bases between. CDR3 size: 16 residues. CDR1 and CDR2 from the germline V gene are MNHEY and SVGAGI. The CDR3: CASSYSSPQATETQYF. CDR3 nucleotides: TGTGCCAGCAGTTACTCGTCGCCACAGGCAACCGAGACCCAGTACTTC.

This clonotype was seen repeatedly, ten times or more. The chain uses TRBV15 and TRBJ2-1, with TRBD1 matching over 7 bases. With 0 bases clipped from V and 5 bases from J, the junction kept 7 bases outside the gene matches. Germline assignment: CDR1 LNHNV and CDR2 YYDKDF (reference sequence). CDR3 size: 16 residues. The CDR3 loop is CATSRDLRDSDNEQFF. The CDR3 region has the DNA TGTGCCACCAGCAGAGATCTCCGGGACAGCGACAATGAGCAGTTCTTC.

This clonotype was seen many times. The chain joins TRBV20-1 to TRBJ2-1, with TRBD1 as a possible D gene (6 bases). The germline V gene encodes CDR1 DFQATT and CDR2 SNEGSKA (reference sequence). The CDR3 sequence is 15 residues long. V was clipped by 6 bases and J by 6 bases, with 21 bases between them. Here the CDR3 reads CSAVPLGAQSNEQFF. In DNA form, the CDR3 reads TGCAGTGCCGTTCCCCTGGGGGCGCAAAGCAATGAGCAGTTCTTC.

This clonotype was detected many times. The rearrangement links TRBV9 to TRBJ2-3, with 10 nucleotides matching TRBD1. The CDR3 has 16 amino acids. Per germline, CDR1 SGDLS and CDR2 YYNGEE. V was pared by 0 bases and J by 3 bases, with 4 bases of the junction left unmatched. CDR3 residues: CASSVGDRGGTDTQYF. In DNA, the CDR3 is TGTGCCAGCAGCGTAGGGGACAGGGGAGGGACAGATACGCAGTATTTT. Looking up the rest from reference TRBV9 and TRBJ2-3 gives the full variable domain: DSGVTQTPKHLITATGQRVTLRCSPRSGDLSVYWYQQSLDQGLQFLIQYYNGEERAKGNILERFSAQQFPDLHSELNLSSLELGDSALYFCASSVGDRGGTDTQYFGPGTRLTVL.

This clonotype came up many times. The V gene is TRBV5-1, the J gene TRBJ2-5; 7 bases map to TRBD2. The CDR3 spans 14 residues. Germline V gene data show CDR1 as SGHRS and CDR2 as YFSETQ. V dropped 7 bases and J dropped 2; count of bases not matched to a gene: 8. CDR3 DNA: TGCGCCAGCCGCATTGCGGGGGTTCAAGAGACCCAGTACTTC. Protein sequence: CASRIAGVQETQYF. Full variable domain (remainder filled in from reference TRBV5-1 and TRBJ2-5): KAGVTQTPRYLIKTRGQQVTLSCSPISGHRSVSWYQQTPGQGLQFLFEYFSETQRNKGNFPGRFSGRQFSNSRSEMNVSTLELGDSALYLCASRIAGVQETQYFGPGTRLLVL.